The rows below give T cell receptor beta chains drawn from one sample of a study of Ad26.COV2.S vaccination and SARS-CoV-2 variants. The protocol was immunoSEQ multiplex PCR, while the TCRdb copy is restricted to in-frame clones and leaves out a portion. Of about 250,000 clones listed, 80% to 90% are singletons. Specimen: peripheral blood, collected in a trial of Ad26.COV2.S vaccine versus placebo. Receptors were obtained from a person aged 18-60 years who received the Ad26.COV2.S COVID-19 vaccine or a placebo. CDR3s include the opening cysteine and the closing phenylalanine or tryptophan. The order of the fields is clone size, V gene, D gene, J gene, CDR3 protein, CDR3 DNA. D genes are given only for firm matches. For some rows the clone size is stated as once, few or many, or as a class when expanded; others skip it.

>.|TRBV12-1|.|TRBJ2-1
CASRIGLAGGHNEQFF
TGTGCCAGCAGAATTGGACTAGCGGGAGGTCACAATGAGCAGTTCTTC
>.|TRBV5-1|TRBD1|TRBJ2-3
CASSLDRDRGADTQYF
TGCGCCAGCAGCTTGGACCGGGACAGGGGAGCAGATACGCAGTATTTT
>.|TRBV9|.|TRBJ1-4
CASSVDRVGEKLFF
TGTGCCAGCAGCGTAGACAGGGTGGGGGAAAAACTGTTTTTT
>.|TRBV11-2|TRBD2|TRBJ2-1
CASSLDGAGGGFF
TGTGCCAGCAGCTTAGATGGCGCGGGAGGGGGGTTCTTC
>.|TRBV6-2/TRBV6-3|TRBD1|TRBJ2-2
CASSQTGQSGELFF
TGTGCCAGCAGCCAAACGGGACAGTCCGGGGAGCTGTTTTTT
>.|TRBV6-5|.|TRBJ1-2
CASSYSRGGVYGYTF
TGTGCCAGCAGTTACTCGAGGGGAGGAGTCTATGGCTACACCTTC
>.|TRBV20-1|.|TRBJ2-5
CSASGLTNEGKTQYF
TGCAGTGCTAGTGGGTTGACAAACGAGGGAAAGACCCAGTACTTC
>.|TRBV30|.|TRBJ1-1
CAWSAGGRTEAFF
TGTGCCTGGAGTGCTGGGGGTCGCACTGAAGCTTTCTTT
>few|TRBV2|.|TRBJ1-1
CASSINTEAFF
TGTGCCAGCAGTATTAACACTGAAGCTTTCTTT
>.|TRBV20-1|TRBD1|TRBJ1-2
CSASAWTGGDYGYTF
TGCAGTGCTAGTGCTTGGACAGGGGGCGACTATGGCTACACCTTC
>.|TRBV6-2/TRBV6-3|TRBD1|TRBJ1-1
CASSHGQGKAFF
TGTGCCAGCAGTCATGGACAGGGTAAAGCTTTCTTT
>.|TRBV18|.|TRBJ1-6
CASSPVEDSPLHF
TGTGCCAGCTCACCAGTCGAGGATTCACCCCTCCACTTT
>.|TRBV5-1|TRBD2|TRBJ2-3
CASSFGGRVQDTQYF
TGCGCCAGCAGCTTCGGCGGGAGAGTACAAGATACGCAGTATTTT
>.|TRBV7-9|.|TRBJ1-1
CASSLAVKVLGTEAFF
TGTGCCAGCAGCTTAGCGGTTAAGGTCCTGGGCACTGAAGCTTTCTTT
>.|TRBV6-5|TRBD1|TRBJ2-3
CASSSGQGTDTQYF
TGTGCCAGCAGTTCCGGACAGGGCACAGATACGCAGTATTTT
>.|TRBV5-1|TRBD2|TRBJ2-7
CASSLGLAGSYEQYF
TGCGCCAGCAGCTTGGGACTAGCGGGGTCCTACGAGCAGTACTTC
>.|TRBV7-3|.|TRBJ1-2
CASSTPGSGGYTF
TGTGCCAGCAGCACTCCTGGGTCGGGTGGCTACACCTTC
>.|TRBV10-3|.|TRBJ1-1
CAISETPYRAGENTEAFF
TGTGCCATCAGTGAGACACCTTACAGGGCGGGTGAGAACACTGAAGCTTTCTTT
>.|TRBV9|TRBD1|TRBJ2-7
CASSPQTGMSYEQYF
TGTGCCAGCAGCCCACAGACAGGGATGTCCTACGAGCAGTACTTC
>.|TRBV7-6|.|TRBJ2-5
CASSLATRETQYF
TGTGCCAGCAGCTTAGCGACGCGAGAGACCCAGTACTTC
>.|TRBV4-3|.|TRBJ2-2
CASSQHSNTGELFF
TGCGCCAGCAGCCAACACTCGAACACCGGGGAGCTGTTTTTT
>few|TRBV4-1|.|TRBJ2-3
CASSQSRPTDTQYF
TGCGCCAGCAGCCAATCCCGACCCACAGATACGCAGTATTTT
>.|TRBV7-6|.|TRBJ2-3
CASSPTRLSTDTQYF
TGTGCCAGCAGCCCGACTAGGCTTAGCACAGATACGCAGTATTTT
>.|TRBV6-1|.|TRBJ1-6
CASSEKVPSSPLHF
TGTGCCAGCAGTGAAAAGGTCCCAAGCTCACCCCTCCACTTT
>.|TRBV19|.|TRBJ1-1
CASSVQVLGTEAFF
TGTGCCAGTAGTGTCCAGGTTCTGGGTACTGAAGCTTTCTTT
>.|TRBV6-5|TRBD1|TRBJ1-1
CASTLRTGSTEAFF
TGTGCCAGCACTTTAAGGACAGGGAGCACTGAAGCTTTCTTT
>.|TRBV5-1|TRBD1|TRBJ1-1
CASSLWDRGNTEAFF
TGCGCCAGCAGCTTATGGGACAGGGGGAACACTGAAGCTTTCTTT
>.|TRBV19|.|TRBJ1-1
CASRRTVNTEAFF
TGTGCCAGTAGGAGGACAGTGAACACTGAAGCTTTCTTT
>.|TRBV28|TRBD2|TRBJ2-2
CASSLGGTTGELFF
TGTGCCAGCAGTTTGGGGGGGACCACCGGGGAGCTGTTTTTT
>.|TRBV19|TRBD1|TRBJ1-5
CASSSHRGRGQPQHF
TGTGCCAGTAGTTCGCACAGGGGGCGCGGTCAGCCCCAGCATTTT
>.|TRBV12-3/TRBV12-4|.|TRBJ2-7
CASSLEGREQYF
TGTGCCAGCAGTTTAGAGGGGCGCGAGCAGTACTTC
>.|TRBV5-1|.|TRBJ2-7
CASSPPGTGEQYF
TGCGCCAGCAGCCCACCCGGGACGGGGGAGCAGTACTTC
>.|TRBV3-1/TRBV3-2|TRBD1|TRBJ1-3
CASSQGTGASGNTIYF
TGTGCCAGCAGCCAGGGGACAGGGGCTTCTGGAAACACCATATATTTT
>.|TRBV7-2|TRBD1|TRBJ1-1
CASSPRGTVNTEAFF
TGTGCCAGCAGCCCCCGCGGGACAGTTAACACTGAAGCTTTCTTT
>.|TRBV5-8|.|TRBJ2-5
CASSLQRETQYF
TGTGCCAGCAGCTTGCAGCGGGAGACCCAGTACTTC
>.|TRBV3-1/TRBV3-2|TRBD2|TRBJ2-7
CASSQGARSGGAYEQYF
TGTGCCAGCAGCCAAGGCGCTCGCAGCGGGGGGGCCTACGAGCAGTACTTC
>.|TRBV2|.|TRBJ2-7
CASNREITYEQYF
TGTGCCAGCAACCGGGAGATAACCTACGAGCAGTACTTC
>.|TRBV27|TRBD1|TRBJ1-2
CASSFALGTGVPVSLGYTF
TGTGCCAGCAGTTTCGCCCTGGGGACAGGGGTCCCCGTGTCGTTGGGCTACACCTTC
>once|TRBV5-1|.|TRBJ2-1
CASSPVVNNEQFF
TGCGCCAGCAGCCCGGTGGTCAACAATGAGCAGTTCTTC
>.|TRBV20-1|.|TRBJ2-7
CGVRDGYEQYF
TGCGGCGTTCGGGACGGATACGAGCAGTACTTC
>few|TRBV4-2|.|TRBJ1-2
CASSQDRTNYGYTF
TGTGCCAGCAGCCAAGATCGTACTAACTATGGCTACACCTTC
>.|TRBV5-5|.|TRBJ2-6
CASSPIGMQFSGANVLTF
TGTGCCAGCAGCCCGATTGGGATGCAGTTCTCTGGGGCCAACGTCCTGACTTTC
>.|TRBV5-1|TRBD1|TRBJ1-1
CASSARQGATEAFF
TGCGCCAGCAGCGCTAGACAGGGTGCCACTGAAGCTTTCTTT
>.|TRBV10-3|TRBD2|TRBJ2-7
CAISESTSGSPHEQYF
TGTGCCATCAGTGAGTCTACTAGCGGGAGTCCCCACGAGCAGTACTTC
>.|TRBV7-2|.|TRBJ1-5
CASSLAGASNQPQHF
TGTGCCAGCAGCTTAGCGGGGGCTAGCAATCAGCCCCAGCATTTT
>once|TRBV5-5|.|TRBJ2-7
CASSAGTNYEQYF
TGTGCCAGCAGCGCGGGGACGAATTACGAGCAGTACTTC
>.|TRBV5-6|TRBD2|TRBJ2-7
CASSLAPPELAGPTYEQYF
TGTGCCAGCAGCTTGGCACCTCCCGAACTAGCGGGCCCGACCTACGAGCAGTACTTC
>.|TRBV6-6|TRBD2|TRBJ2-7
CASLRLAGGLEQYF
TGTGCCAGTCTGAGACTAGCGGGAGGCTTGGAGCAGTACTTC
>.|TRBV7-9|.|TRBJ2-3
CASSPTADTQYF
TGTGCCAGCAGCCCGACGGCAGATACGCAGTATTTT
>.|TRBV7-2|TRBD1|TRBJ2-7
CASSLGGQGPYEQYF
TGTGCCAGCAGCTTGGGGGGACAGGGCCCCTACGAGCAGTACTTC
>once|TRBV10-3|.|TRBJ1-1
CAISESNLSGDTEAFF
TGTGCCATCAGTGAGTCGAATCTGTCGGGAGACACTGAAGCTTTCTTT
>.|TRBV12-3/TRBV12-4|.|TRBJ1-4
CASKIGEKLFF
TGTGCCAGCAAGATAGGAGAAAAACTGTTTTTT